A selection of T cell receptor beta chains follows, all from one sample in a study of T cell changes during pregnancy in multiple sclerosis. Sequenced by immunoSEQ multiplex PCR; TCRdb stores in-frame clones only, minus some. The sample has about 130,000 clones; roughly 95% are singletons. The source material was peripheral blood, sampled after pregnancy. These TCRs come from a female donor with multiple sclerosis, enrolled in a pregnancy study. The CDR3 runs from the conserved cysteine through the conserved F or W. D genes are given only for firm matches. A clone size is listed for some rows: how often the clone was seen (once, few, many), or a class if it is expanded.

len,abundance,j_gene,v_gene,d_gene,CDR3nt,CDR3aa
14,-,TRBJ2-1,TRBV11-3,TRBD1,TGTGCCAGCAGCCACCGGGACAGGGAAGATGAGCAGTTCTTC,CASSHRDREDEQFF
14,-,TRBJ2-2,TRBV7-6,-,TGTGCCAGCAGCTTACAACAGGGCATCGGGGAGCTGTTTTTT,CASSLQQGIGELFF
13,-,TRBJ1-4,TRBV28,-,TGTGCCAGCAGTCCACCGCAGGTGGATAAACTGTTTTTT,CASSPPQVDKLFF
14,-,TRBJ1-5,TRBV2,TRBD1,TGTGCCAGCATGGGACAGCATAGCAATCAGCCCCAGCATTTT,CASMGQHSNQPQHF
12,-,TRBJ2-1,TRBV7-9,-,TGTGCCAGCAGCTTTACCGTGAGGGAGCAGTTCTTC,CASSFTVREQFF
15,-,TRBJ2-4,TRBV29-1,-,TGCAGCGTTGAATGGGGGGGCAGGACCAAAAACATTCAGTACTTC,CSVEWGGRTKNIQYF
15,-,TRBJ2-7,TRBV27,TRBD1,TGTGCCAGCAGTTTATCCGGGACAGGGACCTACGAGCAGTACTTC,CASSLSGTGTYEQYF
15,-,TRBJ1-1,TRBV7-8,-,TGTGCCAGCAGCTCACAGCGACAGGCGAACACTGAAGCTTTCTTT,CASSSQRQANTEAFF
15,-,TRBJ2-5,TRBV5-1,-,TGCGCCAGCAGCTTGGGGGACCGGGGAGGAGAGACCCAGTACTTC,CASSLGDRGGETQYF
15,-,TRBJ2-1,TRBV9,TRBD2,TGTGCCAGCTCGAAAGTGGGACTAGCTCACAATGAGCAGTTCTTC,CASSKVGLAHNEQFF
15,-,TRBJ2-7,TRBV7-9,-,TGTGCCAGCTCAGGAATAGGGGTCGATCCCTACGAGCAGTACTTC,CASSGIGVDPYEQYF
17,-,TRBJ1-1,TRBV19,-,TGTGCCAGTAGTATACCCGAGGACAGCTTGAAGGAGACTGAAGCTTTCTTT,CASSIPEDSLKETEAFF
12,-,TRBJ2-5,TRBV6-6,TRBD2,TGTGCCTCCTCGACTAGCGCGGAGACCCAGTACTTC,CASSTSAETQYF
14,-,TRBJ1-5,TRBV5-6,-,TGTGCCAGCAGCTGGGGGGGCAGTTATCAGCCCCAGCATTTT,CASSWGGSYQPQHF
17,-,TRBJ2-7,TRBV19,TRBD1,TGTGCCAGTAGTATATTTCATTCCGGGACAGACTCCTACGAGCAGTACTTC,CASSIFHSGTDSYEQYF
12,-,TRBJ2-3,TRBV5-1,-,TGCGCCAGCAGCGCGTCAAGAGATACGCAGTATTTT,CASSASRDTQYF
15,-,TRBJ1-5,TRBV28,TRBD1,TGTGCCAGCAGTGTGACAGGGTCGGGCAATCAGCCCCAGCATTTT,CASSVTGSGNQPQHF
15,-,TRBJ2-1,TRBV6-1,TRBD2,TGTGCCAGCAGCCCCGTAGCGGGAGCCAACAATGAGCAGTTCTTC,CASSPVAGANNEQFF
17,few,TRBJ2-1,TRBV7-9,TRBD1,TGTGCCAGCAGCTCATCCTCCGGGACAGGGAGATACAATGAGCAGTTCTTC,CASSSSSGTGRYNEQFF
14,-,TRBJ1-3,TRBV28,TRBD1,TGTGCCAGCAGACCAGGGGGTATCGGAAACACCATATATTTT,CASRPGGIGNTIYF
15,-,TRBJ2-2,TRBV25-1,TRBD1,TGTGCCAGCAGACCGGGACAGCCGAACACCGGGGAGCTGTTTTTT,CASRPGQPNTGELFF
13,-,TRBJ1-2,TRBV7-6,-,TGTGCCAGCAGCCCCCTAGACGGGTATGGCTACACCTTC,CASSPLDGYGYTF
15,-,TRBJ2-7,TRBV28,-,TGTGCCAGCAGTCCAATGGGACTCCTAGCCTACGAGCAGTACTTC,CASSPMGLLAYEQYF
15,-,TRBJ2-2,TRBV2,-,TGTGCCAGCAGTGAAGCGCGGCCTAACACCGGGGAGCTGTTTTTT,CASSEARPNTGELFF
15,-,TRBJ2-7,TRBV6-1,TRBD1,TGTGCCAGCAGCGACCAGGGGGCCCCCACAGGGTACCAGTACTTC,CASSDQGAPTGYQYF
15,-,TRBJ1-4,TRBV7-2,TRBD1,TGTGCCAGCAGCTTGCAGGGGGCAACTAATGAAAAACTGTTTTTT,CASSLQGATNEKLFF
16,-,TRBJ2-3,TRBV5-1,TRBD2,TGCGCCAGCAGCTCCCAGCGGGAGGGTTACACAGATACGCAGTATTTT,CASSSQREGYTDTQYF
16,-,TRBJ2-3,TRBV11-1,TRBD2,TGTGCCAGCAGCCGAAGAGCTAGCGGAAGCACAGATACGCAGTATTTT,CASSRRASGSTDTQYF
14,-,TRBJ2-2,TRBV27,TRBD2,TGTGCCAGCAGTTCCCGACTAGCGTCCGGGGAGCTGTTTTTT,CASSSRLASGELFF
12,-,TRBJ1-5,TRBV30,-,TGTGCCTGGAGTCCAGGGTATCAGCCCCAGCATTTT,CAWSPGYQPQHF